These T cell receptor beta chains were read from a single sample in a study of blood T cell repertoires in COVID-19. The data were produced by immunoSEQ multiplex PCR, yet TCRdb's version contains in-frame clones alone and is incomplete. The repertoire has more than 85,000 clones, around 90% of them found once; the top ten carry under 7.5%. The material sequenced was peripheral blood. The receptor set was obtained from a man between 65 and 80 years old with acute or convalescent COVID-19. Both conserved end residues are part of each CDR3. The D gene is left open where the match is weak. The size of a clone is reported for some rows only, either as once, few or many, or as a class for expanded clones.

J gene	clone size	D gene	V gene	CDR3 protein	CDR3 DNA
TRBJ1-4	once	-	TRBV2	CASSGQGSSNEKLFF	TGTGCCAGCAGTGGCCAGGGGTCCTCGAATGAAAAACTGTTTTTT
TRBJ1-4	-	TRBD1	TRBV4-1	CASSQDRGQGLPTNEKLFF	TGCGCCAGCAGCCAAGATAGAGGACAGGGGCTACCAACTAATGAAAAACTGTTTTTT
TRBJ2-1	-	TRBD2	TRBV5-1	CASKGTSGGIHEQFF	TGCGCCAGCAAAGGGACTAGCGGGGGGATCCATGAGCAGTTCTTC
TRBJ1-1	-	-	TRBV6-1	CASSDRWGDVNTEAFF	TGTGCCAGCAGTGACCGGTGGGGGGACGTGAACACTGAAGCTTTCTTT
TRBJ1-5	-	-	TRBV12-3/TRBV12-4	CASSFGDQPQHF	TGTGCCAGCAGTTTCGGGGATCAGCCCCAGCATTTT
TRBJ2-5	-	TRBD2	TRBV3-1/TRBV3-2	CASNQPGLAGLETQYF	TGTGCCAGCAACCAGCCGGGACTAGCGGGGCTAGAGACCCAGTACTTC
TRBJ2-6	-	-	TRBV27	CASRARGGANVLTF	TGTGCCAGCAGGGCTCGGGGTGGGGCCAACGTCCTGACTTTC
TRBJ2-7	-	-	TRBV5-1	CASSGGSFTGQYF	TGCGCCAGCAGCGGGGGCAGCTTTACGGGGCAGTACTTC
TRBJ2-7	-	TRBD1	TRBV5-1	CASSVQGDYEQYF	TGCGCCAGCAGCGTCCAGGGGGACTACGAGCAGTACTTC
TRBJ1-2	-	TRBD1	TRBV7-9	CASSPRDRNNYGYTF	TGTGCCAGCAGCCCGAGGGACAGGAATAACTATGGCTACACCTTC
TRBJ2-7	-	TRBD1	TRBV29-1	CSVSLGTGSEQYF	TGCAGCGTCTCCCTCGGGACAGGGAGCGAGCAGTACTTC
TRBJ1-4	-	TRBD1	TRBV7-9	CASSLGTARDSVNEKLFF	TGTGCCAGCAGCTTAGGAACCGCTCGGGACAGTGTTAATGAAAAACTGTTTTTT
TRBJ1-5	-	-	TRBV6-2/TRBV6-3	CASSYGQNNQPQHF	TGTGCCAGCAGTTATGGACAGAACAATCAGCCCCAGCATTTT
TRBJ2-1	-	TRBD2	TRBV13	CASSQGLAGRPEYNEQFF	TGTGCCAGCAGCCAGGGACTAGCGGGAAGACCAGAATACAATGAGCAGTTCTTC
TRBJ1-3	-	-	TRBV6-5	CASSSRGISNTIYF	TGTGCCAGCAGTTCTAGGGGGATATCAAACACCATATATTTT
TRBJ2-2	-	TRBD2	TRBV19	CASSIGVLAGVSTGELFF	TGTGCCAGTAGTATAGGGGTACTAGCGGGAGTGTCCACCGGGGAGCTGTTTTTT
TRBJ2-3	-	-	TRBV5-8	CASSLGTFGGPTDTQYF	TGTGCCAGCAGCTTGGGGACTTTCGGGGGGCCCACAGATACGCAGTATTTT
TRBJ2-7	-	-	TRBV24-1	CATSDPQGPTYEQYF	TGTGCCACCAGTGATCCACAGGGCCCCACCTACGAGCAGTACTTC
TRBJ1-2	-	-	TRBV6-5	CASSYVLNYGYTF	TGTGCCAGCAGTTACGTCCTTAACTATGGCTACACCTTC
TRBJ1-4	once	-	TRBV5-1	CASSPVVANEKLFF	TGCGCCAGCAGCCCGGTGGTAGCTAATGAAAAACTGTTTTTT
TRBJ2-3	-	TRBD2	TRBV2	CASSARRLAGGNSSTDTQYF	TGTGCCAGCAGTGCACGCAGACTAGCGGGAGGGAACTCTAGCACAGATACGCAGTATTTT
TRBJ1-1	-	-	TRBV7-7	CASSPGPGAEAFF	TGTGCTAGCAGCCCCGGGCCGGGGGCTGAAGCTTTCTTT
TRBJ1-1	-	-	TRBV24-1	CATSDSETNREPNTEAFF	TGTGCCACCAGTGATTCGGAAACCAACAGGGAACCGAACACTGAAGCTTTCTTT
TRBJ1-6	once	TRBD1	TRBV19	CATTKTGESSPLHF	TGTGCCACCACCAAGACAGGGGAAAGTTCACCCCTCCACTTT
TRBJ1-6	-	-	TRBV19	CASSIQGTGNSPLHF	TGTGCCAGTAGTATACAGGGGACGGGGAATTCACCCCTCCACTTT
TRBJ1-1	-	TRBD1	TRBV14	CASSPRDRGFAYTEAFF	TGTGCCAGCAGCCCTCGGGACAGGGGTTTTGCCTACACTGAAGCTTTCTTT
TRBJ2-6	-	-	TRBV12-2	CASRLAQRTTVSGANVLTF	TGTGCAAGTCGCTTAGCCCAACGGACAACGGTCTCTGGGGCCAACGTCCTGACTTTC